One and the same sample provided the 22 T cell receptor beta chains below, sequenced in a study of blood T cell repertoires in COVID-19. The assay was immunoSEQ multiplex PCR, and TCRdb's table has in-frame clones only and misses some. This repertoire shows about 140,000 clones, around 90% found once; its top ten account for around 1.9%. The sequenced material came from peripheral blood. These receptors were taken from a man between 65 and 80 years old with acute or convalescent COVID-19.

The V and J genes are TRBV7-8 and TRBJ1-1; the match to TRBD1 covers 9 bases. The germline CDR1 and CDR2 sequences are SGHVS and FQNEAQ. The CDR3 has 15 residues. Trimming took 4 bases from V and 1 from J; bases not matched to a gene: 4. This CDR3 is CASSSRTGENTEAFF. The DNA for the CDR3 is TGTGCCAGCAGCTCTCGGACAGGGGAGAACACTGAAGCTTTCTTT.

This chain uses TRBV3-1 (or the pseudogene TRBV3-2) with TRBJ2-3; 11 bases agree with TRBD2. The CDR3 sequence is 16 residues long. The ends lost 2 bases at V and 4 bases at J; junction bases unmatched: 5. Per germline, CDR1 LGHDT and CDR2 YNNKEL (reference sequence). CDR3 sequence reads: CASSQRVAGGPDTQYF. CDR3 in DNA: TGTGCCAGCAGCCAACGGGTAGCGGGAGGGCCAGATACGCAGTATTTT.

The chain has TRBV6-5 and TRBJ1-5; TRBD1 is a possible D gene (5 bases). This CDR3 has 15 residues. Looked up from germline, CDR1 is MNHEY and CDR2 is SVGAGI. Trimming shortened V by 0 bases and J by 3 bases, and 9 bases separated the two germline ends. DNA of the CDR3: TGTGCCAGCAGTTACTCGGGCAGGGCCAATCAGCCCCAGCATTTT. Protein sequence: CASSYSGRANQPQHF.

The V gene is TRBV30, the J gene TRBJ1-2; possible D gene TRBD1, 5 bases. Germline V gene lookup returns CDR1 GTSNPN and CDR2 SVGIG (reference sequence). The V end was cut by 5 bases, the J end by 8 bases, with 24 bases between. The CDR3 runs 15 residues. CDR3 bases: TGTGCCTGGGACTTCGCAGGGCGTGAGACGCCCGGCTACACCTTC. It yields the protein CAWDFAGRETPGYTF.

This rearrangement joins TRBV3-1 (or the pseudogene TRBV3-2) to TRBJ2-7; TRBD2 aligns across 7 bases. The CDR3 loop spans 14 amino acids. Germline-derived CDR1 and CDR2 are LGHDT and YNNKEL (reference sequence). J was trimmed by 2 bases and V by 0 bases; bases with no gene match: 1. The CDR3 sequence: CASSQERGTYEQYF. In DNA, the CDR3 is TGTGCCAGCAGCCAAGAGCGGGGGACCTACGAGCAGTACTTC.

V usage is TRBV19 and J usage is TRBJ2-1, with a tentative D call TRBD2 (6 bases). The CDR3 runs to 15 residues. The germline gives CDR1 LNHDA, CDR2 SQIVND (reference sequence). The V and J ends lost 5 bases and 2 bases respectively, with 13 bases between them. CDR3 residues: CASSPNPGAYNEQFF. The CDR3 region has the DNA TGTGCCAGTAGTCCTAATCCGGGGGCCTACAATGAGCAGTTCTTC.

V and J are TRBV10-2 and TRBJ1-1, with TRBD1 as a possible D gene (5 bases). This CDR3 comprises 13 residues. Germline CDR1 reads WSHSY; CDR2 reads SAAADI. Trimming cost V 2 bases and J 7 bases, with 11 bases left between them. This CDR3 is CASSERAGYEAFF. The CDR3, as DNA: TGCGCCAGCAGTGAGCGGGCAGGGTATGAAGCTTTCTTT.

The rearrangement uses TRBV14 and TRBJ2-2; a weak D match, TRBD2 (6 bases). Germline CDR1 reads SGHDN; CDR2 reads FVKESK. There are 15 residues in the CDR3. Trimming removed 0 bases from V and 5 bases from J, with 10 bases in between. This chain's CDR3 is CASSQERGGTGELFF. Here the CDR3 DNA reads TGTGCCAGCAGCCAAGAGCGTGGGGGGACCGGGGAGCTGTTTTTT.

This chain connects TRBV19 to TRBJ1-6, with D possibly matching TRBD1 (6 bases). V was shortened by 7 bases and J by 12 bases, with 16 bases between the two germline ends. The germline V gene encodes CDR1 LNHDA and CDR2 SQIVND (reference sequence). The CDR3 has 13 amino acids. The CDR3 region has the DNA TGTGCCAGTACCGAAGACAGGATTCTACCCCTCCACTTT. It yields the protein CASTEDRILPLHF.

The chain employs TRBV7-9 and TRBJ2-1; a weak D match, TRBD1 (5 bases). The V end was cut by 2 bases, the J end by 6 bases, with 14 bases between. Per germline, CDR1 SEHNR and CDR2 FQNEAQ (reference sequence). The CDR3 sequence is 15 residues long. DNA of the CDR3: TGTGCCAGCAGCTTACTAGGCAGGGTTGTCAATGAGCAGTTCTTC. Translating it yields CASSLLGRVVNEQFF.

The chain has TRBV5-1 and TRBJ2-7, with D possibly matching TRBD2 (5 bases). The CDR3 covers 13 residues. Germline V gene lookup returns CDR1 SGHRS and CDR2 YFSETQ. V gave up 8 bases and J gave up 3 bases, with 15 bases separating them. DNA of the CDR3: TGCGCCAGTTCACAGCGGCCTGTCTACGAGCAGTACTTC. It codes for CASSQRPVYEQYF. The full variable domain, completed using reference TRBV5-1 and TRBJ2-7, is KAGVTQTPRYLIKTRGQQVTLSCSPISGHRSVSWYQQTPGQGLQFLFEYFSETQRNKGNFPGRFSGRQFSNSRSEMNVSTLELGDSALYLCASSQRPVYEQYFGPGTRLTVT.

The rearrangement links TRBV5-1 to TRBJ2-6; D call uncertain. V was shortened by 2 bases and J by 4 bases, with 4 bases between the two germline ends. Germline-derived CDR1 and CDR2 are SGHRS and YFSETQ. This CDR3 has 13 residues. Here the CDR3 reads CASSFEGANVLTF. The CDR3 DNA reads as TGCGCCAGCAGCTTCGAGGGGGCCAACGTCCTGACTTTC. Filled out from reference TRBV5-1 and TRBJ2-6, the complete variable domain reads KAGVTQTPRYLIKTRGQQVTLSCSPISGHRSVSWYQQTPGQGLQFLFEYFSETQRNKGNFPGRFSGRQFSNSRSEMNVSTLELGDSALYLCASSFEGANVLTFGAGSRLTVL.

This rearrangement joins TRBV24-1 to TRBJ1-5; no firm D call. Germline values: CDR1 KGHDR, CDR2 SFDVKD. V shed 4 bases and J shed 0 bases, with 6 bases lying between them. The CDR3 loop spans 14 amino acids. The CDR3 nucleotides are TGTGCCACCAGTGACAGATATAGCAATCAGCCCCAGCATTTT. Protein product: CATSDRYSNQPQHF.

The chain employs TRBV7-2 and TRBJ2-3; 11 bases line up with TRBD2. V lost 5 bases and J lost 2; bases outside the gene matches: 12. This CDR3 spans 18 amino acids. Germline V gene data show CDR1 as SGHTA and CDR2 as FQGNSA. The chain's CDR3 is CASSLRRLAGRVTDTQYF. In nucleotides, the CDR3 is TGTGCCAGCAGCCTCCGAAGACTAGCGGGGAGGGTCACAGATACGCAGTATTTT.

The rearrangement links TRBV10-3 to TRBJ2-5; the match to TRBD1 covers 10 bases. V lost 11 bases, J lost 3 bases, and 3 bases stayed unmatched. Germline values: CDR1 ENHRY, CDR2 SYGVKD. The CDR3 runs 12 residues. CDR3 nucleotide sequence: TGTGCCGGAGGGACAGGGGAAGAGACCCAGTACTTC. Amino acids: CAGGTGEETQYF.

The rearrangement joins TRBV28 to TRBJ2-1, with 7 nucleotides matching TRBD1. V lost 5 bases to trimming and J lost 4 bases; unmatched junction nucleotides: 5. The germline V gene has CDR1 MDHEN and CDR2 SYDVKM. This CDR3 is 14 amino acids long. CDR3 sequence reads: CASSVSQGYNEQFF. The CDR3 bases are TGTGCCAGCAGTGTCTCACAGGGGTACAATGAGCAGTTCTTC.

Only a few counts were recorded for this clone. The J gene is TRBJ1-5, the V gene TRBV19; D remains unclear. Trimming left V 5 bases short and J 2 bases short, with 13 bases between. The germline V gene encodes CDR1 LNHDA and CDR2 SQIVND (reference sequence). The CDR3 spans 15 residues. The CDR3 sequence is CASSLFREGNQPQHF. In nucleotides, the CDR3 is TGTGCCAGTAGTCTATTTCGGGAGGGCAATCAGCCCCAGCATTTT.

This chain uses TRBV28 with TRBJ1-4, with D perhaps matching TRBD1 (6 bases). The V end was cut by 6 bases, the J end by 7 bases, with 9 bases between. Germline values: CDR1 MDHEN, CDR2 SYDVKM. The CDR3 is 12 residues long. The CDR3 region is CASSQGSEKLFF. The CDR3 coding sequence is TGTGCCAGCAGCCAGGGGTCTGAAAAACTGTTTTTT.

This clone was recorded once. The chain links TRBV9 to TRBJ2-1; 13 nucleotides match TRBD2. The CDR3 runs to 17 residues. The V gene's germline CDR1 is SGDLS and CDR2 YYNGEE. V was pared by 0 bases and J by 4 bases, with 4 bases of the junction left unmatched. CDR3: CASSVEGLAGNYNEQFF. CDR3 DNA sequence: TGTGCCAGCAGCGTAGAGGGACTAGCGGGGAATTACAATGAGCAGTTCTTC.

The V and J genes are TRBV19 and TRBJ2-7, with D unresolved. From germline, CDR1 is LNHDA and CDR2 SQIVND (reference sequence). This CDR3 spans 14 amino acids. Between the trimmed V and J ends, which lost 6 bases and 2 bases, there was a span of 14 bases. The CDR3 coding sequence is TGTGCCAGTAGCCTCGGAGTAGGTACCTACGAGCAGTACTTC. This gives the protein CASSLGVGTYEQYF.

CDR3 protein: CASSSNRDSPLHF. CDR3 DNA sequence: TGTGCCAGCAGCTCCAACAGGGATTCACCCCTCCACTTT. The V and J genes are TRBV7-2 and TRBJ1-6; D is possibly TRBD1 (6 bases). The CDR3 runs to 13 residues. Germline V lookup: CDR1 SGHTA, CDR2 FQGNSA. V was cut by 4 bases and J by 8 bases, with 9 bases left in between.

This clone has at least ten counts. This sequence joins TRBV7-2 and TRBJ2-5; no definite D call. CDR1 and CDR2 from the germline V gene are SGHTA and FQGNSA. There are 13 residues in the CDR3. V lost 1 base to trimming and J lost 2 bases, with 5 bases between them. For the CDR3, the DNA is TGTGCCAGCAGCTTAGGAGAACAAGAGACCCAGTACTTC. Translating gives CASSLGEQETQYF.